This entry lists 8 T cell receptor beta chains sequenced from one sample in a study of OX40 agonist ivuxolimab in advanced cancers. Produced via immunoSEQ multiplex PCR; TCRdb's table is partial and in-frame only. The table records 55,000 to 75,000 clones, approximately 80% of them present only once. The material was CD4+ or CD8+ T cells sorted from blood, obtained in a trial of the OX40 agonist ivuxolimab. These receptors all come from an adult with an advanced solid tumor such as melanoma, head and neck, liver or kidney cancer.

This clone was observed a handful of times. V gene TRBV5-1 combines with J gene TRBJ1-4, with 9 bases that match TRBD1. There are 17 residues in the CDR3. Germline-derived CDR1 and CDR2 are SGHRS and YFSETQ. The V gene end was trimmed by 3 bases and the J gene end by 7 bases; junction bases not matched to a gene: 13. CDR3 sequence reads: CASSSVPGQGGGEKLFF. The DNA for the CDR3 is TGCGCCAGCAGCTCCGTCCCGGGACAGGGCGGGGGTGAAAAACTGTTTTTT.

A word on this clone: The same CDR3 also results from other DNA sequences found in this sample. V gene TRBV5-4 combines with J gene TRBJ2-2; 7 bases are a match to TRBD1. The J segment lost 0 bases and the V segment lost 4 bases, leaving 6 bases of the junction unmatched. CDR1 SGHNT and CDR2 YYREEE come from the germline V gene (reference sequence). This CDR3 region has 16 residues. DNA of the CDR3: TGTGCCAGCAGCCGACAGGGTATGGCGAACACCGGGGAGCTGTTTTTT. It encodes CASSRQGMANTGELFF.

The CDR3 loop reads CAWRGREGRTGELFF. CDR3 bases: TGTGCCTGGAGGGGGAGGGAGGGGAGGACCGGGGAGCTGTTTTTT. The chain links TRBV30 to TRBJ2-2, with 7 nucleotides matching TRBD2. CDR1 is GTSNPN, CDR2 SVGIG, per germline (reference sequence). The V gene end was trimmed by 3 bases and the J gene end by 5 bases; junction bases not matched to a gene: 9. This CDR3 has 15 amino acids.

The CDR3 sequence is CASSTSNRVNTQYF. Here the CDR3 DNA reads TGTGCCAGTAGTACCTCGAACAGGGTTAACACGCAGTATTTT. This chain connects TRBV19 to TRBJ2-3; D is perhaps TRBD1 (6 bases). CDR1 and CDR2 from the germline V gene are LNHDA and SQIVND (reference sequence). Trimming left V 4 bases short and J 9 bases short, with 17 bases between. CDR3 length: 14 residues.

The chain joins TRBV30 to TRBJ1-3; 7 nucleotides line up with TRBD1. Germline values: CDR1 GTSNPN, CDR2 SVGIG (reference sequence). Losses at the gene ends were 0 bases for V and 2 bases for J; bases not matched to a gene: 1. This CDR3 comprises 14 residues. CDR3 loop: CAWSVQGPGNTIYF. The CDR3 region has the DNA TGTGCCTGGAGTGTACAGGGGCCTGGAAACACCATATATTTT.

This clone was counted a few times. V usage is TRBV11-2 and J usage is TRBJ2-5; possibly TRBD1 or TRBD2 for D (6 bases each). This CDR3 comprises 14 residues. The V gene's germline CDR1 is SGHAT and CDR2 FQNNGV. Deletions cut 7 bases from V and 1 base from J, with 13 bases between. The CDR3 here is CASTIGGSQETQYF. For the CDR3, the DNA is TGTGCCAGCACCATAGGGGGGAGCCAAGAGACCCAGTACTTC.

CDR3 nucleotides: TGTGCCTGGAGTTTGGGACAGGGGGTTCGCGGCTACACCTTC. Translated: CAWSLGQGVRGYTF. The genes are TRBV30 and TRBJ1-2; 11 bases agree with TRBD1. CDR1 and CDR2 from the germline V gene are GTSNPN and SVGIG (reference sequence). The CDR3 runs 14 residues. V gave up 2 bases and J gave up 8 bases; unmatched junction bases: 7.

Written as DNA, the CDR3 is TGTGCCAGCAGCTTGGGAGCGGGCCCCTACGAGCAGTACTTC. It encodes CASSLGAGPYEQYF. The chain combines TRBV7-3 with TRBJ2-7, with D possibly matching TRBD2 (6 bases). V was shortened by 3 bases and J by 2 bases, with 11 bases between the two germline ends. Germline CDR1 is SGHTA and CDR2 is FQGTGA. The CDR3 contains 14 residues.